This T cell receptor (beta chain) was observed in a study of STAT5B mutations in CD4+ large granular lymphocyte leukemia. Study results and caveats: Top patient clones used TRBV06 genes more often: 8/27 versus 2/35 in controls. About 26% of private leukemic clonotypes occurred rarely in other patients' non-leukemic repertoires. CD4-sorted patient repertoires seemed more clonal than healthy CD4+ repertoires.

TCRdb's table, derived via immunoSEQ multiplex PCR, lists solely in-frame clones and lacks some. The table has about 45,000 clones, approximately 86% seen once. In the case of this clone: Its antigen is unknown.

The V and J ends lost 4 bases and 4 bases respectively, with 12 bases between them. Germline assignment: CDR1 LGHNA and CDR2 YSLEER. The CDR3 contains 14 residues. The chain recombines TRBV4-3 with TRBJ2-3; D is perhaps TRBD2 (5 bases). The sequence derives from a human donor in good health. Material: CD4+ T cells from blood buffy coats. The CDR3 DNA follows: TGCGCCAGCAGCCGAAGGGAGAAAGCAGATACGCAGTATTTT. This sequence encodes CASSRREKADTQYF.